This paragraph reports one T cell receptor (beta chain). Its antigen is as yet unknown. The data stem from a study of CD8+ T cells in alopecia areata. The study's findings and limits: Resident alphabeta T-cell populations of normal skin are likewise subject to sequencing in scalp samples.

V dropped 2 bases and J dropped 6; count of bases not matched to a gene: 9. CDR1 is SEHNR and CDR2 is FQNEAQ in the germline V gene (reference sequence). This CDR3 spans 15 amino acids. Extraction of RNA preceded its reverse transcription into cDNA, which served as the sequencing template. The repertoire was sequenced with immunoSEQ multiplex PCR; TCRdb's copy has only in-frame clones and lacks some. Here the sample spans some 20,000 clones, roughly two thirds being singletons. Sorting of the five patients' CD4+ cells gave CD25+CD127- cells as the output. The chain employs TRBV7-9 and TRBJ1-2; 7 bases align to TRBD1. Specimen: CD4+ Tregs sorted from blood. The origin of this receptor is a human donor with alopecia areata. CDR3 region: CASSLWRETGHGYTF. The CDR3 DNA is TGTGCCAGCAGCTTATGGCGGGAGACAGGGCATGGCTACACCTTC.